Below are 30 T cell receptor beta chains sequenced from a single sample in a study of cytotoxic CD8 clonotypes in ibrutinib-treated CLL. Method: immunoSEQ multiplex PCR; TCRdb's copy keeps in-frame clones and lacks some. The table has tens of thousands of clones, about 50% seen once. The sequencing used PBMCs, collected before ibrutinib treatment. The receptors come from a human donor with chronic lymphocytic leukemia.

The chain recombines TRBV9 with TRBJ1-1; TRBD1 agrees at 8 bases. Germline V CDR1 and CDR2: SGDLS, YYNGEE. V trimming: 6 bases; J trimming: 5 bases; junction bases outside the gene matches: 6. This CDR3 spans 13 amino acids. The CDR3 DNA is TGTGCCAGCACCCGGACAGGGAGTACTGAAGCTTTCTTT. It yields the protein CASTRTGSTEAFF. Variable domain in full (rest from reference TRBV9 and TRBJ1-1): DSGVTQTPKHLITATGQRVTLRCSPRSGDLSVYWYQQSLDQGLQFLIQYYNGEERAKGNILERFSAQQFPDLHSELNLSSLELGDSALYFCASTRTGSTEAFFGQGTRLTVV.

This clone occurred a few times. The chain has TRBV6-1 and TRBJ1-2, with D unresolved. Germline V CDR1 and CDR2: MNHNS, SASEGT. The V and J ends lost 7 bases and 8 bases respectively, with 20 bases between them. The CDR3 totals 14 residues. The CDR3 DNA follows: TGTGCCAGCAACCTCTTCGACCTGAACTTGGGCTACACCTTC. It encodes CASNLFDLNLGYTF.

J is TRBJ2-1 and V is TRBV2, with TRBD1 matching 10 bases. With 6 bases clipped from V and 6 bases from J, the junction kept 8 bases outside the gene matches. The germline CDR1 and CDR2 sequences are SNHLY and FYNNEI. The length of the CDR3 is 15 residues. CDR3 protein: CASREQGQGFNEQFF. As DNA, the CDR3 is TGTGCCAGCAGAGAACAGGGACAGGGGTTCAATGAGCAGTTCTTC.

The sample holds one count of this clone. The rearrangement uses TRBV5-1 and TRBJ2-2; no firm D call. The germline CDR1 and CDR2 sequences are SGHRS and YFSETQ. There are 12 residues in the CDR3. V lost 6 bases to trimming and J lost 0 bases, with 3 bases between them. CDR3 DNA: TGCGCCAGCACCCCGAACACCGGGGAGCTGTTTTTT. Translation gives CASTPNTGELFF.

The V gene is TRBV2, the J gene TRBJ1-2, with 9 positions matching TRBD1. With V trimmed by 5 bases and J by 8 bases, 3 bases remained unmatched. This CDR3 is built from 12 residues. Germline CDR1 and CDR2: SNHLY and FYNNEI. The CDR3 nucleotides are TGTGCCAGCAGTTGGACAGGGGACGGCTACACCTTC. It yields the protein CASSWTGDGYTF.

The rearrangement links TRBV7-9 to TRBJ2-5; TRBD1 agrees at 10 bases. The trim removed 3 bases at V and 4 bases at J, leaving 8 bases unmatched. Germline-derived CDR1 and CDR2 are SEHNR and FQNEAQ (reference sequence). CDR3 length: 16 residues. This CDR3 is CASSFRDRGRAETQYF. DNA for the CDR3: TGTGCCAGCAGCTTTCGGGACAGGGGAAGGGCAGAGACCCAGTACTTC.

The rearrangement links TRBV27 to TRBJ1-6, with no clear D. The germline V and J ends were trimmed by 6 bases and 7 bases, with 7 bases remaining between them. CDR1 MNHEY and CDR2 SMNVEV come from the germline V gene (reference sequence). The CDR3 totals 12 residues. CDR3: CASSNPNSPLHF. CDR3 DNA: TGTGCCAGCAGCAACCCCAATTCACCCCTCCACTTT.

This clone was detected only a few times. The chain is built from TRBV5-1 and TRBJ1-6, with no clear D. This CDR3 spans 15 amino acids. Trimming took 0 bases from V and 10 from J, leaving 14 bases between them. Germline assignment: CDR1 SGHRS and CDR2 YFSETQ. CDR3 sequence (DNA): TGCGCCAGCAGCTTGGGAGGCGGGTTCAACTCACCCCTCCACTTT. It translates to CASSLGGGFNSPLHF.

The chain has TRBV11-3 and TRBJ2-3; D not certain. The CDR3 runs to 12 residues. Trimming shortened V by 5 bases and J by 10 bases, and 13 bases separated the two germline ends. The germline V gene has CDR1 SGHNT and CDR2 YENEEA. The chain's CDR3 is CASSLETGAQYF. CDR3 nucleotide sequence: TGTGCCAGCAGCCTCGAAACTGGGGCGCAGTATTTT.

The CDR3 DNA is TGTGCCAGCACCACAGGACAGACCCGCTCTGGGGCCAACGTCCTGACTTTC. Translating gives CASTTGQTRSGANVLTF. This chain connects TRBV2 to TRBJ2-6; tentative D call: TRBD1 (6 bases). Germline CDR1 is SNHLY and CDR2 is FYNNEI. Trimming removed 7 bases at V and 0 bases at J, with 16 bases between. The CDR3 sequence is 17 residues long.

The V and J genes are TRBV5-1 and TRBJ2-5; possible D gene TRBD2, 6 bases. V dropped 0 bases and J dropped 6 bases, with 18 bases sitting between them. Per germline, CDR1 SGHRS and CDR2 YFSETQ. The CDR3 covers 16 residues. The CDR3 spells CASSLAGGVGGKTQYF. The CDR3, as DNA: TGCGCCAGCAGCTTGGCCGGCGGGGTAGGTGGAAAGACCCAGTACTTC.

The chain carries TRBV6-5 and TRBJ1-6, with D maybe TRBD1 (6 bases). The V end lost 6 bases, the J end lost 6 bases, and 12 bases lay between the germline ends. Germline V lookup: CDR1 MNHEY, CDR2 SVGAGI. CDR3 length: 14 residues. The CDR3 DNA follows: TGTGCCAGCAGGCCCACAGGGTTTAATTCACCCCTCCACTTT. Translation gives CASRPTGFNSPLHF.

CDR3 sequence reads: CASSESQGGYGYTF. The CDR3 DNA sequence: TGTGCCAGCAGTGAAAGCCAGGGAGGTTATGGCTACACCTTC. This chain links TRBV6-1 with TRBJ1-2; a possible D gene is TRBD1 (5 bases). Germline V gene sequence: CDR1 MNHNS, CDR2 SASEGT. CDR3 length: 14 residues. The V and J ends lost 2 bases and 5 bases respectively, with 12 bases between them.

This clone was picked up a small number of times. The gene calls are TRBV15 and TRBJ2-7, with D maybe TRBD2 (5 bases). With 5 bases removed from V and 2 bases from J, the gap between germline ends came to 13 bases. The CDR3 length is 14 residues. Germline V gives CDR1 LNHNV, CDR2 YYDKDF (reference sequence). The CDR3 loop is CATSLARGPYEQYF. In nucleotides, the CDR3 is TGTGCCACCAGCCTTGCACGAGGGCCCTACGAGCAGTACTTC.

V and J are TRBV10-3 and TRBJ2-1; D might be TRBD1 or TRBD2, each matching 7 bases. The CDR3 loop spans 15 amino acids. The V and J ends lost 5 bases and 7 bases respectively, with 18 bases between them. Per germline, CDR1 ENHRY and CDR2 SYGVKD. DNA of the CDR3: TGTGCCATCAGTCGACAGGGAGGGGATTCTAATGAGCAGTTCTTC. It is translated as CAISRQGGDSNEQFF.

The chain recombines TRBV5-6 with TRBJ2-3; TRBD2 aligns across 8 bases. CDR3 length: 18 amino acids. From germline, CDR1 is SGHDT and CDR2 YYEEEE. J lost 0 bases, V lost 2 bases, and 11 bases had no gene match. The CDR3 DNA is TGTGCCAGCAGCTTTATAGCGGGGAGATACAGTAGCACAGATACGCAGTATTTT. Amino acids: CASSFIAGRYSSTDTQYF.

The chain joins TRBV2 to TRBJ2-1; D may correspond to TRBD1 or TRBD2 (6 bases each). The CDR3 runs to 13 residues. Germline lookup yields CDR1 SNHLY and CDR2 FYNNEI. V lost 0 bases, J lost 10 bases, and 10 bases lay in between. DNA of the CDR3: TGTGCCAGCAGTGAAGCGCTGGGGGGCGAGCAGTTCTTC. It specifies CASSEALGGEQFF.

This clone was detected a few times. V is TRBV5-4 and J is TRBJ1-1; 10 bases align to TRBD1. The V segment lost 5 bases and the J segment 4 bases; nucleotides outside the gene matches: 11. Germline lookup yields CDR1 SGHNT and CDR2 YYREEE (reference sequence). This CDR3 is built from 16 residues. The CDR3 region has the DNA TGTGCCAGCAGTGACGCACGACAGGGGGCTAGCACTGAAGCTTTCTTT. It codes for CASSDARQGASTEAFF.

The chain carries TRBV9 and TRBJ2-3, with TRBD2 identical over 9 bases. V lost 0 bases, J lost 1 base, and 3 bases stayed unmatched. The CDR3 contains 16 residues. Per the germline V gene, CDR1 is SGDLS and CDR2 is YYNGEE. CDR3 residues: CASSVGIAGGTDTQYF. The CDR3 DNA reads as TGTGCCAGCAGCGTAGGTATAGCGGGGGGCACAGATACGCAGTATTTT.

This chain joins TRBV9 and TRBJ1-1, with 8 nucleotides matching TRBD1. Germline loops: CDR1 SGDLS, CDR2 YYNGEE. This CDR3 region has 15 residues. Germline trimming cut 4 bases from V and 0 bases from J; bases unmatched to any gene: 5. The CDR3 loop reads CASSPRQGLNTEAFF. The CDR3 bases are TGTGCCAGCAGCCCGCGACAGGGGTTGAACACTGAAGCTTTCTTT.

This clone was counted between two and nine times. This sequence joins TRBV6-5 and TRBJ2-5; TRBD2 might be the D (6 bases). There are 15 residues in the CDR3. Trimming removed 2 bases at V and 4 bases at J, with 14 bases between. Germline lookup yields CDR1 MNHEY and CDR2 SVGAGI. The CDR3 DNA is TGTGCCAGCAGTTACGCGGGACGGGTACGAGAGACCCAGTACTTC. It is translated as CASSYAGRVRETQYF.

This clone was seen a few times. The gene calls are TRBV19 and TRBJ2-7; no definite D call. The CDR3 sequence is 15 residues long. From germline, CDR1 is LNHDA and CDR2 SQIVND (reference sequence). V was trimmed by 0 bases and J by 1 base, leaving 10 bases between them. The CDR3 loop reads CASSIDLGSSYEQYF. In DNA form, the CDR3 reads TGTGCCAGTAGTATAGATCTTGGCAGTTCCTACGAGCAGTACTTC.

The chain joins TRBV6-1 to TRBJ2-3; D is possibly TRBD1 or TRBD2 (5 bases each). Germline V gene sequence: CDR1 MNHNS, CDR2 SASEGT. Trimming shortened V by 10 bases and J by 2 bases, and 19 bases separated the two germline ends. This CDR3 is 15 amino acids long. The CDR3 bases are TGTGCCACAAAAACCCCGGGACCAAACACAGATACGCAGTATTTT. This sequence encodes CATKTPGPNTDTQYF.

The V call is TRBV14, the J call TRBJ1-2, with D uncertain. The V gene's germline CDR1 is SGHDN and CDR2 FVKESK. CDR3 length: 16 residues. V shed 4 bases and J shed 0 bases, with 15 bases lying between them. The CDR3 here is CASSLQVGEPNYGYTF. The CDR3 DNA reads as TGTGCCAGCAGCCTCCAAGTTGGCGAACCTAACTATGGCTACACCTTC.

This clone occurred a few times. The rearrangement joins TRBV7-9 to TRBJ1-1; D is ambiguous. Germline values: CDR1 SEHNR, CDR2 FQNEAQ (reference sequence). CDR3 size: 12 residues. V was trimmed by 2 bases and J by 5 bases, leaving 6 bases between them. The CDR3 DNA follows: TGTGCCAGCAGCTTAACCCGTACTGAAGCTTTCTTT. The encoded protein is CASSLTRTEAFF.

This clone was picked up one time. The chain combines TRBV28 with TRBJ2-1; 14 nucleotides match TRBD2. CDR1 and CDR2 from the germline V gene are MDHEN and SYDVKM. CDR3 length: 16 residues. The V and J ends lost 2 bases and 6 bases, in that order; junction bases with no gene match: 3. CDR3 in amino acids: CASSLLGTSGGNEQFF. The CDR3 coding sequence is TGTGCCAGCAGTTTACTAGGGACTAGCGGGGGCAATGAGCAGTTCTTC.

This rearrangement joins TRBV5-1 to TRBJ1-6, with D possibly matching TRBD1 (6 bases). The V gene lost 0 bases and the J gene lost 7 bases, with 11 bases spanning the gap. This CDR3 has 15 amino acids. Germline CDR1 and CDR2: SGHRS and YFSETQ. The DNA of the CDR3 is TGCGCCAGCAGCTTGGCAAGTCAGGGGAATTCACCCCTCCACTTT. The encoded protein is CASSLASQGNSPLHF.

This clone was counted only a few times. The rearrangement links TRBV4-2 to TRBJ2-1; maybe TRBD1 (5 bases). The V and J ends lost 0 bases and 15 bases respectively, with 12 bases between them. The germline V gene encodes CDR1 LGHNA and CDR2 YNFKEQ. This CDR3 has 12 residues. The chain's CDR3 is CASSQDRRGLFF. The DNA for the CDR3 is TGTGCCAGCAGCCAAGATCGAAGGGGATTGTTCTTC.

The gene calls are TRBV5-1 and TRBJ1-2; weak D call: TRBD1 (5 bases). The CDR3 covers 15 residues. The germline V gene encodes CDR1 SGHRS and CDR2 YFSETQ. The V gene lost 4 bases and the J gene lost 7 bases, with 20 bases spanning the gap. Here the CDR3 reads CASSKSSDRRGGYTF. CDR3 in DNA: TGCGCCAGCAGCAAATCCTCAGACAGAAGGGGTGGCTACACCTTC.

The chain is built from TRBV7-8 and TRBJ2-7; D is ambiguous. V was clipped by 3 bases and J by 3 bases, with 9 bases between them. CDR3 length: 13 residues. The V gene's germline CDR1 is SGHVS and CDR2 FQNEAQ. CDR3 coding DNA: TGTGCCAGCAGCTTGCGCAGAGTCTACGAGCAGTACTTC. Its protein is CASSLRRVYEQYF.